The 25 T cell receptor beta chains below all came from one sample that was sequenced in a study of blood T cell repertoires in COVID-19. Sequencing was performed with immunoSEQ multiplex PCR; in TCRdb, only in-frame clones are kept and a portion is missing. This sample has under 110,000 clones, with approximately 89% found just once. Sequencing was carried out using peripheral blood. The receptors here all came from a woman younger than 45 with acute or convalescent COVID-19.

The chain carries TRBV12-3 or TRBV12-4 and TRBJ1-2; TRBD1 might be the D (6 bases). The CDR3 loop spans 13 amino acids. The V end was cut by 3 bases, the J end by 5 bases, with 10 bases between. The chain's CDR3 is CASSFSRGYGYTF. The CDR3 DNA sequence: TGTGCCAGCAGTTTCTCCAGGGGTTATGGCTACACCTTC.

The chain is built from TRBV5-6 and TRBJ1-2; 10 bases map to TRBD1. The ends lost 4 bases at V and 8 bases at J; junction bases unmatched: 5. Looked up from germline, CDR1 is SGHDT and CDR2 is YYEEEE. The CDR3 length is 13 residues. In DNA form, the CDR3 reads TGTGCCAGCAGCCCGGGACAGGGGCAGGGCTACACCTTC. It yields the protein CASSPGQGQGYTF.

In DNA, the CDR3 is TGCAGCGTTGCCCTCCGGGAAAGAGGAAACACCATATATTTT. Its translation: CSVALRERGNTIYF. This chain links TRBV29-1 with TRBJ1-3; D is unresolved. Trimming left V 4 bases short and J 4 bases short, with 14 bases between. Germline V lookup: CDR1 SQVTM, CDR2 ANQGSEA. CDR3 length: 14 residues.

The J gene is TRBJ1-4, the V gene TRBV10-3; TRBD1 might be the D (5 bases). V was pared by 2 bases and J by 6 bases, with 10 bases between. The V gene's germline CDR1 is ENHRY and CDR2 SYGVKD. The CDR3 is made up of 14 amino acids. CDR3 loop: CAISEDIRDEKLFF. In DNA, the CDR3 is TGTGCCATCAGTGAGGACATCAGGGATGAAAAACTGTTTTTT.

This chain joins TRBV10-3 and TRBJ2-7, with TRBD1 matching 7 bases. Germline assignment: CDR1 ENHRY and CDR2 SYGVKD. CDR3 length: 14 residues. V was clipped by 4 bases and J by 5 bases; unmatched bases: 8. The CDR3 sequence: CAISATGMFDEQYF. The CDR3 DNA sequence: TGTGCCATCAGTGCGACAGGGATGTTCGACGAGCAGTACTTC.

This clone is a singleton in its sample. This chain uses TRBV24-1 with TRBJ2-7, with D possibly being TRBD1 (6 bases). The CDR3 is 14 residues long. Germline assignment: CDR1 KGHDR and CDR2 SFDVKD. V lost 2 bases, J lost 3 bases, and 10 bases lay in between. The CDR3 region is CATSDSQGLYEQYF. The CDR3 DNA reads as TGTGCCACCAGTGATTCTCAGGGGCTCTACGAGCAGTACTTC.

The chain couples TRBV2 to TRBJ1-5, with unresolved D. V lost 1 base and J 8 bases, leaving 6 bases between the germline ends. From germline, CDR1 is SNHLY and CDR2 FYNNEI. The length of the CDR3 is 12 residues. This chain's CDR3 is CASSEEREPQHF. CDR3 in DNA: TGTGCCAGCAGTGAAGAACGGGAGCCCCAGCATTTT.

V is TRBV24-1 and J is TRBJ1-5; a weak D match, TRBD1 (6 bases). Trimming shortened V by 5 bases and J by 5 bases, and 21 bases separated the two germline ends. There are 17 residues in the CDR3. CDR1 is KGHDR, CDR2 SFDVKD, per germline. The CDR3 DNA is TGTGCCACCAGTGCCGCCGAGGGCCTCCCAGGGGATCAGCCCCAGCATTTT. Its protein is CATSAAEGLPGDQPQHF.

The chain carries TRBV4-2 and TRBJ2-1; 8 bases align to TRBD1. Germline-derived CDR1 and CDR2 are LGHNA and YNFKEQ. Trimming cost V 0 bases and J 5 bases; bases outside gene matches: 9. This CDR3 contains 17 residues. CDR3 nucleotides: TGTGCCAGCAGCCAAGATCGGTGGCAGGGGGCCCACAATGAGCAGTTCTTC. Its translation is CASSQDRWQGAHNEQFF.

The chain has TRBV24-1 and TRBJ2-7; D might be TRBD2 (6 bases). V was trimmed by 9 bases and J by 7 bases, leaving 21 bases between them. The CDR3 runs to 14 residues. The germline V gene encodes CDR1 KGHDR and CDR2 SFDVKD. The CDR3 DNA is TGTGCCACCGGCCAAGACGGCGCAGGGACTGAGCAGTACTTC. The encoded protein is CATGQDGAGTEQYF.

This chain joins TRBV4-1 and TRBJ1-2, with D possibly being TRBD1 (5 bases). The V end was cut by 0 bases, the J end by 4 bases, with 15 bases between. CDR1 is MGHRA and CDR2 is YSYEKL in the germline V gene. The CDR3 loop spans 16 amino acids. DNA of the CDR3: TGCGCCAGCAGCCAAGATGGGAAGGGGCGAAGCTATGGCTACACCTTC. Translating gives CASSQDGKGRSYGYTF.

Comment on this clone: Relative to the germline gene, one junction end is altered; a read error may explain this. V gene TRBV5-4 combines with J gene TRBJ1-1, with D possibly TRBD1 on 5 matching bases. CDR1 and CDR2 from the germline V gene are SGHNT and YYREEE (reference sequence). The CDR3 is 13 residues long. The CDR3 DNA sequence: TGTGCCAGCAGCTTGGGTAGACAAGGGGAAGTTTTCTTT. This sequence encodes CASSLGRQGEVFF.

The V and J genes are TRBV5-1 and TRBJ2-7; 9 nucleotides agree with TRBD1. This CDR3 has 15 amino acids. V trimming: 0 bases; J trimming: 5 bases; junction bases outside the gene matches: 6. CDR1 and CDR2 from the germline V gene are SGHRS and YFSETQ. CDR3 coding DNA: TGCGCCAGCAGCTTGGAAGGTCGACAGGGGGACGAGCAGTACTTC. This gives the protein CASSLEGRQGDEQYF.

The rearrangement links TRBV13 to TRBJ2-1; tentatively, D is TRBD2 (7 bases). In germline, CDR1 is PRHDT, CDR2 FYEKMQ (reference sequence). This CDR3 is built from 16 residues. The V end was cut by 5 bases, the J end by 6 bases, with 20 bases between. The CDR3 coding sequence is TGTGCCAGCAGCCCCTCCGGGGGGCTTGGGGGCAATGAGCAGTTCTTC. It codes for CASSPSGGLGGNEQFF.

The chain couples TRBV28 to TRBJ1-2, with 8 bases aligning to TRBD1. Trimming took 6 bases from V and 7 from J; bases not matched to a gene: 16. This CDR3 has 16 amino acids. Germline assignment: CDR1 MDHEN and CDR2 SYDVKM. CDR3 bases: TGTGCCAGCAGGGGACGCGGACAGGGCTATATTCGTGGCTACACCTTC. It encodes CASRGRGQGYIRGYTF.

CDR3 region: CASSSSVFREKLFF. The CDR3, as DNA: TGTGCCAGCAGTTCGTCCGTCTTTAGAGAAAAACTGTTTTTT. The chain carries TRBV28 and TRBJ1-4, with D unresolved. The CDR3 loop spans 14 amino acids. Trimming cost V 4 bases and J 8 bases, with 14 bases left between them. The germline gives CDR1 MDHEN, CDR2 SYDVKM.

The CDR3 loop is CASSVERRGPHNEQFF. The CDR3 DNA follows: TGTGCCAGCAGCGTAGAACGGAGGGGGCCTCACAATGAGCAGTTCTTC. V gene TRBV9 combines with J gene TRBJ2-1, with a weak D call TRBD1 (7 bases). The CDR3 is 16 amino acids. Germline V CDR1 and CDR2: SGDLS, YYNGEE. V dropped 0 bases and J dropped 5 bases, with 15 bases sitting between them.

The CDR3: CASSSPQGSRSPYEQYF. The CDR3 DNA follows: TGTGCCAGCAGCTCCCCCCAGGGGTCCCGCTCCCCCTACGAGCAGTACTTC. V and J are TRBV7-6 and TRBJ2-7; weak D call: TRBD1 (6 bases). The CDR3 runs 17 residues. Deletions cut 4 bases from V and 2 bases from J, with 21 bases between. CDR1 is SGHVS and CDR2 is FNYEAQ in the germline V gene.

This clone is a singleton in its sample. The chain carries TRBV7-3 and TRBJ1-1, with 7 bases lining up with TRBD1. This CDR3 comprises 15 residues. Germline-derived CDR1 and CDR2 are SGHTA and FQGTGA. Losses at the gene ends were 5 bases for V and 6 bases for J; bases not matched to a gene: 12. The CDR3 DNA reads TGTGCCAGCAGCCAAACCGGGACAGCTATGCCTGAAGCTTTCTTT. This gives the protein CASSQTGTAMPEAFF.

V usage is TRBV28 and J usage is TRBJ2-3, with 7 positions matching TRBD2. The J segment lost 0 bases and the V segment lost 7 bases, leaving 1 base of the junction unmatched. The CDR3 totals 13 residues. Germline CDR1 MDHEN, CDR2 SYDVKM. The CDR3, as DNA: TGTGCCAGCACAGCGGGGAGCACAGATACGCAGTATTTT. It yields the protein CASTAGSTDTQYF. Full variable domain (remainder filled in from reference TRBV28 and TRBJ2-3): DVKVTQSSRYLVKRTGEKVFLECVQDMDHENMFWYRQDPGLGLRLIYFSYDVKMKEKGDIPEGYSVSREKKERFSLILESASTNQTSMYLCASTAGSTDTQYFGPGTRLTVL.

The chain carries TRBV7-8 and TRBJ1-5; 10 bases are a match to TRBD1. This CDR3 comprises 15 residues. J lost 9 bases, V lost 4 bases, and 9 bases had no gene match. Germline loops: CDR1 SGHVS, CDR2 FQNEAQ. CDR3 DNA: TGTGCCAGCAGCTCCGACAGGGGGCTGTCGGGGCCCCAGCATTTT. Translated, it gives CASSSDRGLSGPQHF. Based on the CDR3 plus reference TRBV7-8 and TRBJ1-5, the full variable domain is GAGVSQSPRYKVAKRGQDVALRCDPISGHVSLFWYQQALGQGPEFLTYFQNEAQLDKSGLPSDRFFAERPEGSVSTLKIQRTQQEDSAVYLCASSSDRGLSGPQHFGDGTRLSIL.

The V call is TRBV5-1, the J call TRBJ2-1; a weak D match, TRBD2 (6 bases). Trimming removed 0 bases from V and 8 bases from J, with 15 bases in between. This CDR3 has 15 residues. Germline CDR1 SGHRS, CDR2 YFSETQ. The CDR3 DNA follows: TGCGCCAGCAGCTTGGGGTCTAGCGCCCTCGATGAGCAGTTCTTC. The encoded protein is CASSLGSSALDEQFF.

The V call is TRBV5-1, the J call TRBJ2-1, with D hard to call. The CDR3 totals 13 residues. With 4 bases removed from V and 4 bases from J, the gap between germline ends came to 9 bases. Germline lookup yields CDR1 SGHRS and CDR2 YFSETQ. The CDR3 coding sequence is TGCGCCAGCAGCCTGATGACTTACAATGAGCAGTTCTTC. Amino acids: CASSLMTYNEQFF.

The chain is built from TRBV28 and TRBJ1-1; D unresolved. V was trimmed by 3 bases and J by 1 base, leaving 9 bases between them. Per germline, CDR1 MDHEN and CDR2 SYDVKM. The CDR3 is 14 residues long. For the CDR3, the DNA is TGTGCCAGCAGTTTTAGTTGGTCGAACACTGAAGCTTTCTTT. Translated, it gives CASSFSWSNTEAFF.

The chain employs TRBV7-9 and TRBJ2-7; 8 bases line up with TRBD2. CDR3 length: 15 amino acids. Per the germline V gene, CDR1 is SEHNR and CDR2 is FQNEAQ (reference sequence). The V and J ends lost 5 bases and 0 bases, in that order; junction bases with no gene match: 6. For the CDR3, the DNA is TGTGCCAGCAGCGGGGGACTAGTCTACTCCTACGAGCAGTACTTC. Its translation: CASSGGLVYSYEQYF.